The 8 T cell receptor beta chains below were found in one sample sequenced in a study of T cells in localized non-small cell lung cancer. The assay was immunoSEQ multiplex PCR, and TCRdb's table has in-frame clones only and misses some. The sample includes some 3,500 clones, more than 40% seen only once; the top ten take around a sixth. Here the sequenced sample was lung tumor tissue, taken before any cancer treatment. The receptor set was obtained from a male donor aged 60 or over with stage I lung adenocarcinoma.

The chain carries TRBV25-1 and TRBJ2-3; no definite D call. Germline assignment: CDR1 MGHDK and CDR2 SYGVNS. This CDR3 is built from 14 residues. Trimming pared 0 bases from V and 2 bases from J, leaving 6 bases between. The CDR3: CASSEYEDTDTQYF. The CDR3 DNA reads as TGTGCCAGCAGTGAATACGAGGACACAGATACGCAGTATTTT.

The V gene is TRBV19, the J gene TRBJ2-5; a weak D match, TRBD2 (6 bases). Trimming took off 5 bases at V and 5 bases at J, with 15 bases between the two ends. Germline V CDR1 and CDR2: LNHDA, SQIVND (reference sequence). The CDR3 runs to 14 residues. The CDR3 sequence: CASSYSGNWETQYF. CDR3 nucleotides: TGTGCCAGTAGTTATAGCGGTAACTGGGAGACCCAGTACTTC.

The chain combines TRBV9 with TRBJ1-1, with D unresolved. Germline V gives CDR1 SGDLS, CDR2 YYNGEE. V was trimmed by 3 bases and J by 1 base, leaving 10 bases between them. The CDR3 has 14 amino acids. This chain's CDR3 is CASSAGPKNTEAFF. The CDR3 DNA is TGTGCCAGCAGCGCCGGGCCGAAGAACACTGAAGCTTTCTTT.

The rearrangement uses TRBV2 and TRBJ2-2; D not certain. The ends were cut back, 7 bases at V and 0 bases at J, with 6 bases in the middle. Looked up from germline, CDR1 is SNHLY and CDR2 is FYNNEI. CDR3 length: 13 residues. The CDR3, as DNA: TGTGCCAGCAAGCGACCGAACACCGGGGAGCTGTTTTTT. It is translated as CASKRPNTGELFF.

In its sample, this clone was seen a few times. V is TRBV6-8 and J is TRBJ1-2; D gene unclear. The V end lost 9 bases, the J end lost 3 bases, and 23 bases lay between the germline ends. This CDR3 has 16 amino acids. Looked up from germline, CDR1 is MNHGY and CDR2 is SAAAGT. Here the CDR3 reads CASLELSSLRDYGYTF. The CDR3 coding sequence is TGTGCCAGTCTTGAACTCAGTTCCCTTCGGGACTATGGCTACACCTTC.

The chain combines TRBV7-7 with TRBJ1-1; D call uncertain. The CDR3 loop spans 18 amino acids. The ends were cut back, 1 base at V and 0 bases at J, with 18 bases in the middle. The germline CDR1 and CDR2 sequences are SSHAT and FNYEAQ (reference sequence). DNA for the CDR3: TGTGCCAGCAGCTTAGTTCAGTTGGGTACAGAGTTGAACACTGAAGCTTTCTTT. Its translation: CASSLVQLGTELNTEAFF.

The chain links TRBV23-1 to TRBJ1-1; the match to TRBD1 covers 7 bases. TRBV23-1 is an ORF, and what it does is uncertain. The CDR3 loop spans 15 amino acids. Trimming took 8 bases from V and 0 from J; bases not matched to a gene: 9. CDR3 nucleotides: TGCGCCAGCCGAAAATTGACAGGGCTGAACACTGAAGCTTTCTTT. Its protein product is CASRKLTGLNTEAFF.

J is TRBJ1-2 and V is TRBV6-7, with D possibly matching TRBD1 (5 bases). TRBV6-7 is identified as an open reading frame with a role that is uncertain. V lost 7 bases and J 4 bases, leaving 22 bases between the germline ends. This CDR3 comprises 16 residues. CDR3 nucleotides: TGTGCCAGCACCAACAGGTTTGGCACTTTGGGCTATGGCTACACCTTC. It yields the protein CASTNRFGTLGYGYTF.